Listed here is a single T cell receptor beta chain. Its antigen is not known. Treatment indicated: roughly nine-day PBMC culture with coronavirus spike peptide pools or control peptides (ViraFEST assay). The Oncomine TCR Beta short-read assay generated sequence data from the DNA of cultured CD4+ T cells. Extraction of genomic DNA was performed on cultured CD4+ T cells. TCRdb independently ran MiXCR on the PCR reads; one entry per CDR3 protein. This sample yields fewer than 20,000 distinct CDR3 sequences, of which 54% are seen a single time; approximately 33% belongs to the top ten. These data belong to a study of vaccination and CD4 T cells after COVID-19. Study context: In culture, cells were exposed to overlapping spike peptides from SARS-CoV-2, HCoV-NL63, HCoV-OC43 and HCoV-229E. Study findings and constraints: Convalescent patients gained a median about 90% of their reactive clones only post-vaccination.

Deletions cut 6 bases from V and 3 bases from J, with 20 bases between. This CDR3 is 17 amino acids long. The germline V gene encodes CDR1 MDHEN and CDR2 SYDVKM. This sequence was found in a human donor with COVID-19. The gene calls are TRBV28 and TRBJ2-2, with D perhaps matching TRBD1 (6 bases). The material was cultured CD4+ T cells from blood, obtained after SARS-CoV-2 vaccination. The CDR3 DNA reads TGTGCCAGCAGCCTAGGGGGAGCCGGAGTTGACACCGGGGAGCTGTTTTTT. Protein sequence: CASSLGGAGVDTGELFF.